The entry below describes one T cell receptor (beta chain). The sample is drawn from a study of blood T cell repertoires in COVID-19. Sequencing was performed with immunoSEQ multiplex PCR; in TCRdb, only in-frame clones are kept and a portion is missing. The sample lists 160,000 or so clones, around 80% occurring once. The V end lost 1 base, the J end lost 6 bases, and 8 bases lay between the germline ends. The germline gives CDR1 SGHRS, CDR2 YFSETQ. The CDR3 sequence is 12 residues long. This clonotype originated in a man aged 35 to 55 who had recovered from COVID-19. This rearrangement joins TRBV5-1 to TRBJ2-7; the D gene is possibly TRBD2 (7 bases). Sequencing was performed on PBMCs or T cells enriched from blood (not recorded which). Written as DNA, the CDR3 is TGCGCCAGCAGCTTGCGGGGGGCCGAGCAGTACTTC. Translation gives CASSLRGAEQYF.